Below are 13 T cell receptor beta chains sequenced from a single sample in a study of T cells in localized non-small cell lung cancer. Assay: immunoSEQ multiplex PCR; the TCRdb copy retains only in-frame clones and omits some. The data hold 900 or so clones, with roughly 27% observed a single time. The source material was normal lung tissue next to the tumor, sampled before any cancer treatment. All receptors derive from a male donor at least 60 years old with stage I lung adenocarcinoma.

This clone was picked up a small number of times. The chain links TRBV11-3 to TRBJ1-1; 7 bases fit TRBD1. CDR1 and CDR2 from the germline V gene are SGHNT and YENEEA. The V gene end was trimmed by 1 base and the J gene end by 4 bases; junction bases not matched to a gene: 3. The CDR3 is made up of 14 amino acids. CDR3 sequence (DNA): TGTGCCAGCAGCTTAGGGGACAGCCCCACTGAAGCTTTCTTT. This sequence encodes CASSLGDSPTEAFF.

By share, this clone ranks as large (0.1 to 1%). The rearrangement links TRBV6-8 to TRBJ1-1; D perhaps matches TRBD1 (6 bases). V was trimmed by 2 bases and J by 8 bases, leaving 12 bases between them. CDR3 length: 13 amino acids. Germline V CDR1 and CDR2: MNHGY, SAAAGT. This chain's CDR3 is CASSYLTGIEAFF. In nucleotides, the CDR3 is TGTGCCAGCAGTTACCTGACAGGCATAGAAGCTTTCTTT.

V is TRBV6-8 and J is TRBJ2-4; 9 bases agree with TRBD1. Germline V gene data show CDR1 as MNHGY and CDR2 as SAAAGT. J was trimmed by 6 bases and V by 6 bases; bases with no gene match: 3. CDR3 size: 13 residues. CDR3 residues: CASSLGQGNIQYF. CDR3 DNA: TGTGCCAGCAGCCTGGGACAGGGAAACATTCAGTACTTC.

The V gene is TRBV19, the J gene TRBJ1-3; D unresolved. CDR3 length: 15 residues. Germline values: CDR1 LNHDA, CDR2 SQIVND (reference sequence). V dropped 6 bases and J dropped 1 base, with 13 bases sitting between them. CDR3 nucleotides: TGTGCCAGTAGCCTCACCAGAGGTTCTGGAAACACCATATATTTT. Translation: CASSLTRGSGNTIYF.

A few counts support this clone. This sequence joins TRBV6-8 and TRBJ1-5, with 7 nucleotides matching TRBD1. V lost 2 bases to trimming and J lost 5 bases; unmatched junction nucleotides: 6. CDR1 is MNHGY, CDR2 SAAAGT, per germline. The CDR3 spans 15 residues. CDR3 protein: CASSYTTGQDQPQHF. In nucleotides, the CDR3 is TGTGCCAGCAGTTACACGACAGGACAGGATCAGCCCCAGCATTTT.

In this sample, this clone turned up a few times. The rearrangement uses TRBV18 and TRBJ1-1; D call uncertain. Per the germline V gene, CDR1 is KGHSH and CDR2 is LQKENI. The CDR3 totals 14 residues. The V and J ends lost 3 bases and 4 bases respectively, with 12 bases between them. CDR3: CASSPPAGSTEAFF. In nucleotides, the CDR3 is TGTGCCAGCTCACCTCCCGCAGGTTCCACTGAAGCTTTCTTT.

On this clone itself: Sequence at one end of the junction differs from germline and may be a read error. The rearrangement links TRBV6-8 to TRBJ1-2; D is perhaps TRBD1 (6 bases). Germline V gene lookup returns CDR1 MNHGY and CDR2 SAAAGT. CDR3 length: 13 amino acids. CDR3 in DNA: TGTGCCATCAGTCCCGGACAGTTCTATGGCTACACCTTC. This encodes CAISPGQFYGYTF.

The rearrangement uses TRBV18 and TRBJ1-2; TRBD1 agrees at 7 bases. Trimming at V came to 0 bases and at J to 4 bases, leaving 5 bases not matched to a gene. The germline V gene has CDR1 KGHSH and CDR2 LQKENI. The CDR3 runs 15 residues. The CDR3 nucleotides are TGTGCCAGCTCACCACCGACAGGGAAAGGCTATGGCTACACCTTC. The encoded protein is CASSPPTGKGYGYTF.

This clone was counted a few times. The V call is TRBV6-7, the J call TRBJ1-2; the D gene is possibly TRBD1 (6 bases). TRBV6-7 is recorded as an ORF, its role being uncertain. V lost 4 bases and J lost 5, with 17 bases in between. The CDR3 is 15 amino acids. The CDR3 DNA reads TGTGCCAGCAGTTCCCCGGGGGCCACAGCTTATGGCTACACCTTC. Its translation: CASSSPGATAYGYTF.

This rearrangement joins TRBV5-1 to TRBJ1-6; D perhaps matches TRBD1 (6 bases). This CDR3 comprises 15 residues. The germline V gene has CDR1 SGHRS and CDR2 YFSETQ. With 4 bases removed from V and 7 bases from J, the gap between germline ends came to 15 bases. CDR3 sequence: CASSQVTGSNSPLHF. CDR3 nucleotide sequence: TGCGCCAGCAGCCAAGTCACAGGGTCCAATTCACCCCTCCACTTT. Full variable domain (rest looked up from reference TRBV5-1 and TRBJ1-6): KAGVTQTPRYLIKTRGQQVTLSCSPISGHRSVSWYQQTPGQGLQFLFEYFSETQRNKGNFPGRFSGRQFSNSRSEMNVSTLELGDSALYLCASSQVTGSNSPLHFGNGTRLTVT.

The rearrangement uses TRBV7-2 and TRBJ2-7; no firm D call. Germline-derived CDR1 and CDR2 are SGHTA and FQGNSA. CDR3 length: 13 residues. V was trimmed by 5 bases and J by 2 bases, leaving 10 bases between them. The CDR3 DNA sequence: TGTGCCAGCAGCCAGACACCCCCCTACGAGCAGTACTTC. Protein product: CASSQTPPYEQYF.

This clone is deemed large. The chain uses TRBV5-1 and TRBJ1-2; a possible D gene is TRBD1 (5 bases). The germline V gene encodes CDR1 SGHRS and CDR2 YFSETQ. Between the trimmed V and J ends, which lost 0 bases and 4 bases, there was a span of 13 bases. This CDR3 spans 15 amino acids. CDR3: CASSLVAGSAYGYTF. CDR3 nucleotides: TGCGCCAGCAGCTTGGTCGCAGGGTCGGCCTATGGCTACACCTTC.

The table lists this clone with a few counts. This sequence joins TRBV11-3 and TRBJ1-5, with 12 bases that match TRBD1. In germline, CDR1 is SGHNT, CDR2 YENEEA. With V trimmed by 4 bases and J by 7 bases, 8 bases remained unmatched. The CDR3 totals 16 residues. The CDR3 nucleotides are TGTGCCAGCAGCTCTCTGGCCGGGACAGGGGGCCAGCCCCAGCATTTT. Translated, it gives CASSSLAGTGGQPQHF.